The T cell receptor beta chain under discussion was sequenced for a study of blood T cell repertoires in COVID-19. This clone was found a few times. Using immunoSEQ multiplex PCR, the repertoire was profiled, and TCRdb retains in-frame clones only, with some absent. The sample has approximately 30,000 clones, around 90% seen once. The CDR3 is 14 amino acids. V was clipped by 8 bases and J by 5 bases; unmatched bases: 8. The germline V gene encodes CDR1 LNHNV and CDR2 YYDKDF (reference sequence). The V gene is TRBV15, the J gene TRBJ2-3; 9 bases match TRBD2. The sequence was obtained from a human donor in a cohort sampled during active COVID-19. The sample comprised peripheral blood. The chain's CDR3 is CATESGGPGDTQYF. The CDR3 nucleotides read TGTGCCACCGAAAGCGGGGGGCCGGGAGATACGCAGTATTTT.